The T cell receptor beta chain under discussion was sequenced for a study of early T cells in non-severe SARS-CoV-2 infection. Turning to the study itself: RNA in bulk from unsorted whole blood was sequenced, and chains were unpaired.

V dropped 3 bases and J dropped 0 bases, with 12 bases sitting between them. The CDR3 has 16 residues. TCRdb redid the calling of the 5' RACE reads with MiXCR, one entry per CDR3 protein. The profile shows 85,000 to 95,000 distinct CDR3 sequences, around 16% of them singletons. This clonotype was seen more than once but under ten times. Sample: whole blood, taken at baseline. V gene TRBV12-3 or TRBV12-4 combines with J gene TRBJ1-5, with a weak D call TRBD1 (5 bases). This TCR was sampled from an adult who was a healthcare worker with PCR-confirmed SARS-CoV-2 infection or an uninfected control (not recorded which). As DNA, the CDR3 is TGTGCCAGCAGTTTTGACAGCCCATATAGCAATCAGCCCCAGCATTTT. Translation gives CASSFDSPYSNQPQHF.